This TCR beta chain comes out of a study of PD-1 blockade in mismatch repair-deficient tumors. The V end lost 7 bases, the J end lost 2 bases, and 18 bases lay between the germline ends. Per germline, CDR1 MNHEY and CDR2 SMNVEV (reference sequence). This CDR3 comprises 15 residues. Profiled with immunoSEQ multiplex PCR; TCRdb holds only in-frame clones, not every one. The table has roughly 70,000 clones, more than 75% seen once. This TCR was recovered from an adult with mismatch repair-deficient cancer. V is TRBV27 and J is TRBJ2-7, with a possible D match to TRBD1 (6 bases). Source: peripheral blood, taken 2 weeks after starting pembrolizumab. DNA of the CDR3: TGTGCCAGCAAGGTGTCAGGGGCCATACCCTACGAGCAGTACTTC. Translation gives CASKVSGAIPYEQYF.